A selection of T cell receptor beta chains follows, all from one sample in a study of blood T cell repertoires in COVID-19. TCRdb's copy holds only in-frame clones and misses some; the assay was immunoSEQ multiplex PCR. The data contain 250,000 to 350,000 clones, more than 70% of them seen just once; the ten biggest clones take up 7.8%. Sequencing was carried out using peripheral blood. The receptors were gathered from a woman aged 45-60 years who had recovered from COVID-19. CDR3s include the opening cysteine and the closing phenylalanine or tryptophan. A D gene is named only where the DNA matches it firmly. Size is omitted from some rows. Given values are once, few, many or a class for expanded clones.

d_call,j_call,v_call,clone_size,cdr3_aa,cdr3_nt
-,TRBJ1-1,TRBV19,-,CASSIGIGTEAFF,TGTGCCAGTAGTATCGGGATTGGCACTGAAGCTTTCTTT
TRBD2,TRBJ2-7,TRBV19,-,CASSALPGGEEQYF,TGTGCCAGTAGTGCGCTCCCCGGGGGGGAAGAGCAGTACTTC
-,TRBJ2-2,TRBV5-6,once,CASSLTAGGELFF,TGTGCCAGCAGCTTAACCGCGGGCGGGGAGCTGTTTTTT
TRBD1,TRBJ1-1,TRBV7-9,-,CASRVQGVTEAFF,TGTGCCAGCAGGGTACAGGGGGTCACTGAAGCTTTCTTT
-,TRBJ1-4,TRBV28,-,CASSSPGAGDEKLFF,TGTGCCAGCAGTTCCCCAGGGGCCGGGGATGAAAAACTGTTTTTT
-,TRBJ1-4,TRBV6-5,-,CASRPGRANEKLFF,TGTGCCAGCAGACCCGGGAGAGCTAATGAAAAACTGTTTTTT
-,TRBJ2-7,TRBV10-1,-,CASSESGGAAEQYF,TGCGCCAGCAGTGAGAGTGGGGGGGCCGCCGAGCAGTACTTC
TRBD1,TRBJ1-2,TRBV5-1,-,CASSLEGRAGGADGYTF,TGCGCCAGCAGCTTGGAAGGTCGGGCAGGGGGCGCGGATGGCTACACCTTC
-,TRBJ2-1,TRBV4-1,-,CASSRVEGSSYNEQFF,TGCGCCAGCAGCCGCGTCGAGGGAAGCTCCTACAATGAGCAGTTCTTC
-,TRBJ1-1,TRBV7-9,-,CASRGGSRAFF,TGTGCCAGCAGGGGAGGGTCTCGGGCTTTCTTT
-,TRBJ2-7,TRBV7-9,-,CASSLGPADEQYF,TGTGCCAGCAGCTTAGGACCAGCGGACGAGCAGTACTTC
TRBD1,TRBJ1-2,TRBV28,-,CASRTGQGAHGYTF,TGTGCCAGCAGGACGGGACAGGGGGCTCATGGCTACACCTTC
-,TRBJ1-1,TRBV6-5,-,CASSYRGSSTEAFF,TGTGCCAGCAGTTACCGGGGTTCTTCCACTGAAGCTTTCTTT
-,TRBJ2-1,TRBV7-9,few,CASSPLAGQQFF,TGTGCCAGCAGCCCTCTGGCGGGACAGCAGTTCTTC
TRBD1,TRBJ1-1,TRBV28,-,CASTPDRAVTEAFF,TGTGCCAGCACCCCGGACAGGGCCGTCACTGAAGCTTTCTTT
-,TRBJ2-7,TRBV7-2,-,CASSRYDEQYF,TGTGCCAGCAGCCGCTATGACGAGCAGTACTTC
-,TRBJ2-5,TRBV28,-,CASSPGGRTETQYF,TGTGCCAGCAGTCCTGGGGGGAGGACAGAGACCCAGTACTTC
-,TRBJ1-4,TRBV3-1/TRBV3-2,-,CASSPQPGQGLIGEKLFF,TGTGCCAGCAGCCCCCAACCGGGACAAGGCCTGATAGGGGAAAAACTGTTTTTT
TRBD1,TRBJ2-3,TRBV3-1/TRBV3-2,-,CASSQGPQGWDTQYF,TGTGCCAGCAGCCAAGGGCCACAGGGGTGGGATACGCAGTATTTT
-,TRBJ1-1,TRBV19,-,CASSNMAASTEAFF,TGTGCCAGTAGTAATATGGCAGCGAGCACTGAAGCTTTCTTT
TRBD1,TRBJ1-4,TRBV28,-,CASSLTGGGEKLFF,TGTGCCAGCAGTTTAACAGGGGGTGGCGAAAAACTGTTTTTT
TRBD1,TRBJ2-2,TRBV4-3,-,CASSHRTGGPDSGELFF,TGCGCCAGCAGCCACAGAACAGGGGGCCCGGATTCCGGGGAGCTGTTTTTT
TRBD1,TRBJ1-2,TRBV11-2,-,CASSLDRTGYDYGYTF,TGTGCCAGCAGCTTAGATAGGACAGGGTATGACTATGGCTACACCTTC
TRBD2,TRBJ2-1,TRBV11-3,-,CASSPSPGTSGYNEQFF,TGTGCCAGCAGCCCTTCCCCCGGGACTAGCGGGTACAATGAGCAGTTCTTC
TRBD1,TRBJ1-1,TRBV19,-,CASTPTTGADMNTEAFF,TGTGCCAGTACCCCAACGACAGGGGCCGACATGAACACTGAAGCTTTCTTT
TRBD1,TRBJ2-7,TRBV5-1,-,CASSLSQGTGYEQYF,TGCGCCAGCAGCCTGAGCCAGGGGACAGGCTACGAGCAGTACTTC
TRBD1,TRBJ1-2,TRBV28,-,CASSLGQNYGYTF,TGTGCCAGCAGCCTGGGACAGAACTATGGCTACACCTTC
-,TRBJ2-7,TRBV28,-,CASRDPGVGKQYF,TGTGCCAGCCGGGACCCAGGGGTAGGCAAGCAGTACTTC
TRBD2,TRBJ2-6,TRBV6-2/TRBV6-3,-,CASSPLTGGFPGANVLTF,TGTGCCAGCAGTCCCCTGACCGGGGGGTTCCCCGGGGCCAACGTCCTGACTTTC
TRBD2,TRBJ2-7,TRBV7-6,-,CASSPAGTTVEQYF,TGTGCCAGCAGCCCGGCCGGGACTACGGTCGAGCAGTACTTC
-,TRBJ2-6,TRBV29-1,-,CSVQASGANVLTF,TGCAGCGTCCAGGCCTCTGGGGCCAACGTCCTGACTTTC
-,TRBJ2-6,TRBV30,few,CAWRVRYASLGGSGANVLTF,TGTGCCTGGAGAGTGCGTTATGCGAGCCTCGGCGGGTCCGGGGCCAACGTCCTGACTTTC
TRBD1,TRBJ1-5,TRBV2,-,CASTPGGRQPQHF,TGTGCCAGCACCCCAGGGGGGAGACAGCCCCAGCATTTT
TRBD2,TRBJ2-3,TRBV9,few,CASSVVLGGAGGDTQYF,TGTGCCAGCAGCGTAGTTCTCGGGGGGGCCGGCGGAGATACGCAGTATTTT
TRBD2,TRBJ2-3,TRBV9,-,CASSVQRLADTQYF,TGTGCCAGCAGCGTTCAACGACTAGCGGATACGCAGTATTTT
-,TRBJ2-7,TRBV3-1/TRBV3-2,-,CASSQATGGSYEQYF,TGTGCCAGCAGCCAAGCCACCGGGGGCTCCTACGAGCAGTACTTC
-,TRBJ2-5,TRBV6-2/TRBV6-3,-,CASSTPVAVRETQYF,TGTGCCAGCAGTACCCCCGTGGCAGTCAGGGAGACCCAGTACTTC
-,TRBJ1-1,TRBV11-1,-,CASSLAAGDTEAFF,TGTGCCAGCAGCTTAGCTGCAGGGGACACTGAAGCTTTCTTT
TRBD2,TRBJ2-5,TRBV14,-,CASSRFSGRKETQYF,TGTGCCAGCAGCCGGTTTAGCGGGAGGAAAGAGACCCAGTACTTC
-,TRBJ2-1,TRBV6-5,once,CASSLPRGEQFF,TGTGCCAGCAGTTTACCCCGGGGTGAGCAGTTCTTC
-,TRBJ2-5,TRBV28,-,CASSLGPGEETQYF,TGTGCCAGCAGTTTGGGACCAGGGGAAGAGACCCAGTACTTC
-,TRBJ1-5,TRBV28,-,CASSTISGLNQPQHF,TGTGCCAGCAGCACGATATCGGGTCTGAATCAGCCCCAGCATTTT
-,TRBJ1-1,TRBV27,-,CASSLEPYTEAFF,TGTGCCAGCAGTTTAGAGCCCTACACTGAAGCTTTCTTT
-,TRBJ1-5,TRBV6-4,-,CASSDSGGAQPQHF,TGTGCCAGCAGTGACTCTGGGGGGGCTCAGCCCCAGCATTTT
-,TRBJ1-4,TRBV7-9,few,CASSLVAGNSEKLFF,TGTGCCAGCAGCTTAGTTGCGGGTAACAGCGAAAAACTGTTTTTT
TRBD1,TRBJ1-5,TRBV9,-,CASSLGTASAAQHF,TGTGCCAGCAGTCTCGGGACAGCTAGCGCGGCCCAGCATTTT
TRBD2,TRBJ2-5,TRBV10-3,-,CAISGRTSGDETQYF,TGTGCCATCAGTGGGCGGACTAGCGGGGACGAGACCCAGTACTTC
-,TRBJ1-1,TRBV29-1,-,CSATDLTENTEAFF,TGCAGCGCAACCGATTTGACAGAGAACACTGAAGCTTTCTTT
-,TRBJ2-5,TRBV7-2,-,CASSYLRAVQTQYF,TGTGCCAGCAGCTACCTAAGAGCGGTACAGACCCAGTACTTC
TRBD2,TRBJ2-1,TRBV25-1,-,CASSPSAGGPYNEQFF,TGTGCCAGCAGTCCCTCCGCGGGAGGGCCCTACAATGAGCAGTTCTTC